This T cell receptor beta chain was recorded in a study of identical twins. Findings and limits, study-wide: Models came in too low on out-of-frame TCR alpha sharing in monozygotic twins. Analyses of zero insertions could, in part, be confounded by invariant MAIT and iNKT cells. Among out-of-frame alpha sequences shared by twins, low generation probability occurred in excess.

The sample holds a few counts of this clonotype. Antigen: not known. Trimming cost V 0 bases and J 0 bases, with 9 bases left between them. Germline V gene sequence: CDR1 DFQATT, CDR2 SNEGSKA (reference sequence). CDR3 length: 14 amino acids. TCRdb processed the 5' RACE reads anew with MiXCR; each CDR3 protein has one entry. The data contain approximately 630,000 distinct CDR3 sequences, about 7.1% of them singletons. The data were also submitted as part of a second study, on yellow fever vaccine responses in identical twins. From that report: The authors reported partly convergent, partly personalized vaccine responses in identical twins.

This chain joins TRBV20-1 and TRBJ2-7; D is perhaps TRBD1 (5 bases). This receptor was identified in a woman younger than 35 in good health. Material for sequencing was PBMCs. CDR3: CSARDEQGSYEQYV. In DNA form, the CDR3 reads TGCAGTGCTAGAGATGAGCAGGGCTCCTACGAGCAGTACGTC.